The rows below give T cell receptor beta chains drawn from one sample of a study of shared clonotypes between healthy human individuals. Assay used: immunoSEQ multiplex PCR; TCRdb lists only in-frame clones, some missing. The repertoire consists of 530,000 or so clones, with 75% to 80% occurring once and the leading ten covering approximately 12%. The sample consisted of PBMCs. The source is a woman in her forties in good health. Some clones in this sample may be carry-over from other donors' samples. Both conserved end residues are part of each CDR3. Each record gives: clone size, D gene, V gene, J gene, CDR3 protein, CDR3 DNA. The D gene is left open where the match is weak. Clone size is stated in some rows and not others, as once, few, many or a class when expanded.

NA	TRBD2	TRBV6-4	TRBJ2-7	CASSEIGAGGGYEQYF	TGTGCCAGCAGTGAAATCGGTGCGGGGGGCGGCTACGAGCAGTACTTC
NA	NA	TRBV25-1	TRBJ2-2	CASSAPGQGGWAGELFF	TGTGCCAGCAGTGCCCCTGGACAGGGAGGGTGGGCCGGGGAGCTGTTTTTT
NA	NA	TRBV6-9	TRBJ1-2	CASSYSDRYYGYTF	TGTGCCAGCAGTTACTCAGACAGATACTATGGCTACACCTTC
NA	TRBD1	TRBV7-9	TRBJ1-1	CASITGALGTEAFF	TGTGCCAGCATCACAGGGGCCTTGGGGACTGAAGCTTTCTTT
NA	TRBD1	TRBV29-1	TRBJ2-7	CSVEETGNGEQYF	TGCAGCGTTGAAGAGACAGGGAATGGCGAGCAGTACTTC
once	NA	TRBV5-1	TRBJ1-5	CASSLGGDGNQPQHF	TGCGCCAGCAGCTTGGGAGGGGACGGGAATCAGCCCCAGCATTTT
NA	NA	TRBV28	TRBJ2-6	CASSSGRRANVLTF	TGTGCCAGCAGTTCAGGGAGGAGGGCCAACGTCCTGACTTTC
NA	TRBD1	TRBV25-1	TRBJ1-3	CASSRGGLSGNTIYF	TGTGCCAGCAGTAGAGGGGGCCTCTCTGGAAACACCATATATTTT
NA	NA	TRBV5-1	TRBJ1-2	CASSVNSGEDYGYTF	TGCGCCAGCAGCGTGAATTCAGGGGAGGACTATGGCTACACCTTC
NA	NA	TRBV2	TRBJ1-2	CASSEAALGYTF	TGTGCCAGCAGTGAAGCGGCTTTGGGCTACACCTTC
NA	NA	TRBV29-1	TRBJ2-3	CSVVYGLRDTQYF	TGCAGCGTTGTTTATGGACTCCGAGATACGCAGTATTTT
many	NA	TRBV10-1	TRBJ1-4	CASSVKGGRNNEKLFF	TGCGCCAGCAGTGTTAAGGGGGGGAGGAATAATGAAAAACTGTTTTTT
NA	TRBD2	TRBV15	TRBJ2-5	CATSAPGGPEETQYF	TGTGCCACCAGCGCCCCGGGAGGGCCGGAGGAGACCCAGTACTTC
NA	NA	TRBV19	TRBJ2-1	CASSQDSYREQFF	TGTGCCAGTAGTCAGGATAGCTATAGAGAGCAGTTCTTC
few	NA	TRBV7-2	TRBJ2-1	CASSSPGSYNEQFF	TGTGCCAGCAGCTCTCCGGGTAGCTACAATGAGCAGTTCTTC